This is a list of T cell receptor beta chains from one sample in a study of spatial heterogeneity in lung cancer. One entry per CDR3 protein results from TCRdb running MiXCR on the 5' RACE reads. The sample lists 43,000 or so distinct CDR3 sequences; 6.8% were seen once. The material sequenced was PBMCs, taken at surgery. The receptors were sampled from a female donor with early-stage non-small cell lung cancer. Both conserved end residues are part of each CDR3. The D gene is left open where the match is weak. The size field is filled for only some rows; it gives once, few, many or a size class.

size: many
J: TRBJ1-1
D: .
V: TRBV28
CDR3: CASSPWAKTEAFF
DNA: TGTGCCAGCAGTCCCTGGGCGAAGACTGAAGCTTTCTTT

size: .
J: TRBJ2-7
D: .
V: TRBV5-4
CDR3: CAGAGAGSYEQYF
DNA: TGTGCCGGAGCAGGGGCCGGCTCCTACGAGCAGTACTTC

size: many
J: TRBJ2-2
D: TRBD1
V: TRBV7-9
CDR3: CASSDRGDTGELFF
DNA: TGTGCCAGCAGCGACAGGGGCGACACCGGGGAGCTGTTTTTT

size: many
J: TRBJ2-1
D: .
V: TRBV5-1
CDR3: CASSLITGGYNEQFF
DNA: TGCGCCAGCAGCCTAATTACCGGGGGCTACAATGAGCAGTTCTTC

size: many
J: TRBJ2-4
D: .
V: TRBV29-1
CDR3: CSVSEAKNIQYF
DNA: TGCAGCGTGTCGGAAGCCAAAAACATTCAGTACTTC

size: many
J: TRBJ1-5
D: .
V: TRBV12-3/TRBV12-4
CDR3: CASSLGQNSNQPQHF
DNA: TGTGCCAGCAGTTTAGGGCAGAATAGCAATCAGCCCCAGCATTTT

size: .
J: TRBJ2-3
D: TRBD1
V: TRBV25-1
CDR3: CASSEVRGPGDTQYF
DNA: TGTGCCAGCAGTGAAGTCAGGGGGCCAGGGGATACGCAGTATTTT

size: .
J: TRBJ1-4
D: .
V: TRBV28
CDR3: CASSLGRSGNEKLFF
DNA: TGTGCCAGCAGTTTAGGGAGGTCCGGTAATGAAAAACTGTTTTTT

size: .
J: TRBJ2-1
D: TRBD2
V: TRBV7-2
CDR3: CASSLGSGSSYNEQFF
DNA: TGTGCCAGCAGCTTAGGTAGCGGGAGCTCCTACAATGAGCAGTTCTTC

size: few
J: TRBJ1-4
D: TRBD1
V: TRBV12-3/TRBV12-4
CDR3: CASSRPGTGGNEKLFF
DNA: TGTGCCAGCAGTCGACCCGGGACAGGGGGAAATGAAAAACTGTTTTTT

size: few
J: TRBJ2-5
D: TRBD1
V: TRBV6-2/TRBV6-3
CDR3: CASSRLDRGRAETQYF
DNA: TGTGCCAGCAGTCGCCTCGACAGGGGGCGCGCGGAGACCCAGTACTTC

size: few
J: TRBJ1-2
D: .
V: TRBV6-2/TRBV6-3
CDR3: CASREGFEKHGYTF
DNA: TGTGCCAGCAGGGAGGGTTTCGAGAAGCATGGCTACACCTTC

size: many
J: TRBJ1-2
D: TRBD1
V: TRBV12-3/TRBV12-4
CDR3: CASSPWDREGRGYTF
DNA: TGTGCCAGCAGTCCTTGGGACAGGGAAGGTCGTGGCTACACCTTC

size: many
J: TRBJ2-7
D: .
V: TRBV19
CDR3: CASSPSGWDYEQYF
DNA: TGTGCCAGTAGTCCCAGCGGGTGGGACTACGAGCAGTACTTC

size: many
J: TRBJ1-2
D: .
V: TRBV3-1
CDR3: CASSRGHSNYGYTF
DNA: TGTGCCAGCAGCCGTGGACACTCAAACTATGGCTACACCTTC

size: many
J: TRBJ1-1
D: TRBD1
V: TRBV29-1
CDR3: CSVGTGSNTEAFF
DNA: TGCAGCGTCGGGACAGGCTCGAACACTGAAGCTTTCTTT

size: few
J: TRBJ2-3
D: .
V: TRBV5-1
CDR3: CASRGGGDTDTQYF
DNA: TGCGCCAGCAGGGGAGGGGGAGACACAGATACGCAGTATTTT

size: many
J: TRBJ1-1
D: .
V: TRBV5-1
CDR3: CASSLGRFDEAFF
DNA: TGCGCCAGCAGCTTGGGGCGATTTGATGAAGCTTTCTTT

size: many
J: TRBJ2-3
D: .
V: TRBV5-1
CDR3: CASSPGRAYDTQYF
DNA: TGCGCCAGCAGCCCCGGTCGTGCGTACGATACGCAGTATTTT

size: .
J: TRBJ2-7
D: .
V: TRBV29-1
CDR3: CSVEGRDYEQYF
DNA: TGCAGCGTTGAAGGCAGGGACTACGAGCAGTACTTC

size: many
J: TRBJ2-5
D: .
V: TRBV3-1
CDR3: CASSFRLGEETQYF
DNA: TGTGCCAGCAGCTTTCGACTAGGAGAAGAGACCCAGTACTTC

size: many
J: TRBJ1-2
D: TRBD1
V: TRBV2
CDR3: CASIKGLTGNGYTF
DNA: TGTGCCAGCATTAAAGGGTTGACAGGGAATGGCTACACCTTC

size: many
J: TRBJ2-3
D: .
V: TRBV15
CDR3: CATRPQRITDTQYF
DNA: TGTGCCACCCGCCCTCAGCGGATCACAGATACGCAGTATTTT

size: many
J: TRBJ2-1
D: TRBD2
V: TRBV29-1
CDR3: CSATGGGTYNEQFF
DNA: TGCAGCGCCACTGGCGGGGGGACCTACAATGAGCAGTTCTTC

size: .
J: TRBJ1-2
D: .
V: TRBV4-1
CDR3: CASSQGVTGPPWGYTF
DNA: TGCGCCAGCAGCCAAGGGGTTACAGGGCCCCCCTGGGGCTACACCTTC

size: .
J: TRBJ1-6
D: TRBD1
V: TRBV2
CDR3: CASTRQGSPLHF
DNA: TGTGCCAGCACCCGACAGGGATCACCCCTCCACTTT

size: many
J: TRBJ1-1
D: .
V: TRBV5-1
CDR3: CASSLPAGEGTEAFF
DNA: TGCGCCAGCAGCTTACCGGCAGGGGAGGGCACTGAAGCTTTCTTT

size: many
J: TRBJ2-7
D: .
V: TRBV7-9
CDR3: CASSLVAGDYEQYF
DNA: TGTGCCAGCAGCTTAGTGGCCGGAGATTACGAGCAGTACTTC

size: many
J: TRBJ2-3
D: TRBD2
V: TRBV12-3/TRBV12-4
CDR3: CASSWGLAGSLSTDTQYF
DNA: TGTGCCAGCAGTTGGGGACTAGCGGGGAGCCTTAGCACAGATACGCAGTATTTT

size: .
J: TRBJ2-3
D: TRBD2
V: TRBV18
CDR3: CASSLGLASPNTQYF
DNA: TGTGCCAGCTCCCTCGGACTAGCTTCGCCAAATACGCAGTATTTT

size: few
J: TRBJ2-3
D: TRBD2
V: TRBV19
CDR3: CASSINGLDLTQYF
DNA: TGTGCCAGTAGTATAAATGGACTAGACCTCACGCAGTATTTT

size: few
J: TRBJ2-6
D: TRBD1
V: TRBV24-1
CDR3: CATSDGQGARGANVLTF
DNA: TGTGCCACCAGTGACGGACAGGGGGCGCGTGGGGCCAACGTCCTGACTTTC

size: .
J: TRBJ2-4
D: TRBD2
V: TRBV27
CDR3: CASSLRAGSPKNIQYF
DNA: TGTGCCAGCAGTTTAAGAGCGGGGAGTCCCAAAAACATTCAGTACTTC

size: .
J: TRBJ1-1
D: .
V: TRBV20-1
CDR3: CSAQQGVTEAFF
DNA: TGCAGTGCGCAACAAGGGGTGACTGAAGCTTTCTTT

size: few
J: TRBJ2-3
D: .
V: TRBV9
CDR3: CASSSTGRRTDTQYF
DNA: TGTGCCAGCAGCAGTACCGGGCGTAGAACAGATACGCAGTATTTT

size: .
J: TRBJ2-5
D: .
V: TRBV2
CDR3: CASTRDTQETQYF
DNA: TGTGCCAGCACTAGGGACACCCAAGAGACCCAGTACTTC

size: .
J: TRBJ1-1
D: .
V: TRBV20-1
CDR3: CSARDRGHGTEAFF
DNA: TGCAGTGCTAGGGACCGAGGGCATGGGACTGAAGCTTTCTTT

size: many
J: TRBJ2-2
D: .
V: TRBV6-4
CDR3: CASSASSDTGELFF
DNA: TGTGCCAGCAGTGCCTCTAGCGACACCGGGGAGCTGTTTTTT

size: many
J: TRBJ1-4
D: .
V: TRBV4-1
CDR3: CASSQGHGPGDTNEKLFF
DNA: TGCGCCAGCAGCCAGGGGCACGGGCCAGGGGATACTAATGAAAAACTGTTTTTT

size: .
J: TRBJ1-1
D: .
V: TRBV28
CDR3: CASSFLGQLRYMNTEAFF
DNA: TGTGCCAGCAGTTTTCTAGGGCAGCTTCGTTACATGAACACTGAAGCTTTCTTT

size: .
J: TRBJ2-3
D: TRBD1
V: TRBV6-5
CDR3: CASSSTDRALSTDTQYF
DNA: TGTGCCAGCAGTTCTACGGACAGGGCGCTTAGCACAGATACGCAGTATTTT

size: few
J: TRBJ1-4
D: TRBD1
V: TRBV25-1
CDR3: CASSGGTGASEKLFF
DNA: TGTGCCAGCAGTGGTGGGACAGGGGCGTCTGAAAAACTGTTTTTT

size: .
J: TRBJ1-1
D: .
V: TRBV5-1
CDR3: CASSLDGPGHTEAFF
DNA: TGCGCCAGCAGCTTGGATGGCCCGGGGCACACTGAAGCTTTCTTT

size: few
J: TRBJ1-2
D: TRBD1
V: TRBV11-2
CDR3: CASSLMQGAIANYGYTF
DNA: TGTGCCAGCAGCTTAATGCAGGGGGCGATAGCTAACTATGGCTACACCTTC

size: .
J: TRBJ1-2
D: .
V: TRBV20-1
CDR3: CSARADPGLTYGYTF
DNA: TGCAGTGCTAGAGCGGACCCGGGACTGACCTATGGCTACACCTTC

size: many
J: TRBJ2-3
D: TRBD2
V: TRBV6-2/TRBV6-3
CDR3: CASIPGGATDTQYF
DNA: TGTGCCAGCATCCCCGGGGGGGCCACAGATACGCAGTATTTT

size: .
J: TRBJ1-1
D: .
V: TRBV5-1
CDR3: CASSLRTEDTEAFF
DNA: TGCGCCAGCAGCTTGCGTACGGAGGACACTGAAGCTTTCTTT

size: .
J: TRBJ2-7
D: TRBD2
V: TRBV4-1
CDR3: CTSSQDGRNEQYF
DNA: TGCACCAGCAGCCAAGACGGGAGGAACGAGCAGTACTTC

size: .
J: TRBJ1-2
D: .
V: TRBV6-1
CDR3: CAGRRFNYGYTF
DNA: TGTGCCGGCAGGCGATTTAACTATGGCTACACCTTC

size: many
J: TRBJ2-2
D: .
V: TRBV19
CDR3: CASREWSGELFF
DNA: TGTGCCAGTAGAGAGTGGTCCGGGGAGCTGTTTTTT

size: many
J: TRBJ2-3
D: .
V: TRBV12-3/TRBV12-4
CDR3: CASSLRVPPTGGTDTQYF
DNA: TGTGCCAGCAGCCTTAGGGTTCCTCCGACAGGTGGGACAGATACGCAGTATTTT

size: .
J: TRBJ2-7
D: TRBD1
V: TRBV5-4
CDR3: CASTIQGSPQDEQYF
DNA: TGTGCCAGCACTATACAGGGGTCCCCGCAGGACGAGCAGTACTTC

size: few
J: TRBJ1-4
D: .
V: TRBV20-1
CDR3: CSAPRQLGEKLFF
DNA: TGCAGTGCCCCTCGCCAACTGGGCGAAAAACTGTTTTTT